This T cell receptor (beta chain) appears in the sequencing data of a study of shared clonotypes between healthy human individuals. This clone came up once. Clones were read by immunoSEQ multiplex PCR, and TCRdb kept only the in-frame ones, dropping some. In the table there are 1,400,000 or so clones, 98% of which are singletons. The length of the CDR3 is 14 residues. The trim removed 2 bases at V and 5 bases at J, leaving 2 bases unmatched. Germline CDR1 is MDHEN and CDR2 is SYDVKM. The chain combines TRBV28 with TRBJ2-1; 8 nucleotides line up with TRBD2. The source is a man in his thirties or forties in good health. Material: naive CD4+ T cells sorted from blood. Indicated subset: CD45RA+ positively selected. The CDR3 region is CASSLIGRDNEQFF. The CDR3 DNA is TGTGCCAGCAGTTTAATCGGGAGGGACAATGAGCAGTTCTTC.